These 4 T cell receptor beta chains came from one sample sequenced in a study of shared clonotypes between healthy human individuals. Sequenced by immunoSEQ multiplex PCR; TCRdb stores in-frame clones only, minus some. The sample lists hundreds of thousands of clones, around 81% occurring once. Input material: PBMCs. Receptors were obtained from a woman between 40 and 55 years old in good health. Some clones in this sample may be carry-over from other donors' samples.

Comment on this clone: This may be a read error, as it is one base from a much larger clone. The sample holds other DNA sequences that translate to the same CDR3. The genes are TRBV5-4 and TRBJ2-1; 11 bases are a match to TRBD1. The CDR3 is 15 residues long. From germline, CDR1 is SGHNT and CDR2 YYREEE (reference sequence). V lost 3 bases and J lost 6; bases outside the gene matches: 5. The CDR3 nucleotides read TGTGCCAGCAGCTCTGGACAGGGGGCCTTCAATGAGCAGTTCTTC. Translating it yields CASSSGQGAFNEQFF.

V gene TRBV6-1 combines with J gene TRBJ2-7, with 7 positions matching TRBD1. Looked up from germline, CDR1 is MNHNS and CDR2 is SASEGT. V trimming: 4 bases; J trimming: 3 bases; junction bases outside the gene matches: 6. The CDR3 covers 14 residues. The CDR3 loop reads CASSGMRDSYEQYF. In DNA form, the CDR3 reads TGTGCCAGCAGTGGTATGAGGGACAGCTACGAGCAGTACTTC.

This clone is a singleton in its sample. Other DNA sequences in the sample encode the same CDR3. This chain connects TRBV5-1 to TRBJ2-2; 8 bases match TRBD2. This CDR3 comprises 15 residues. The trim removed 2 bases at V and 0 bases at J, leaving 0 bases unmatched. Germline values: CDR1 SGHRS, CDR2 YFSETQ. The CDR3 bases are TGCGCCAGCAGCTTAGCGGGGGCGAACACCGGGGAGCTGTTTTTT. This gives the protein CASSLAGANTGELFF.

The chain employs TRBV2 and TRBJ2-5; no clear D. The CDR3 covers 14 residues. The germline V gene encodes CDR1 SNHLY and CDR2 FYNNEI. V lost 6 bases and J 0 bases, leaving 11 bases between the germline ends. Here the CDR3 reads CASRLTEYQETQYF. CDR3 nucleotides: TGTGCCAGCAGGTTAACAGAGTACCAAGAGACCCAGTACTTC.